This T cell receptor beta chain was identified in a study of T cell responses to AZD1222 COVID-19 vaccine. The study, taken as a whole, reports: Spike-specific TCR depth and breadth grew after two AZD1222 doses.

This CDR3 is 16 amino acids long. CDR1 and CDR2 from the germline V gene are SGHNT and YYREEE (reference sequence). The trim removed 1 base at V and 2 bases at J, leaving 5 bases unmatched. Libraries were prepared by immunoSEQ multiplex PCR; TCRdb keeps only in-frame clonotypes and omits some of them. The sample holds some 150,000 clones, about nine tenths seen once. A word on this clone: Its antigen is undetermined.

The sequence was collected from an adult who received the AZD1222 COVID-19 vaccine. V gene TRBV5-4 combines with J gene TRBJ2-2; 7 bases match TRBD2. The source material was peripheral blood, sampled 28 days after the second AZD1222 dose. CDR3 bases: TGTGCCAGCAGCTTGCGTGGGGGGGTAAACACCGGGGAGCTGTTTTTT. Its protein is CASSLRGGVNTGELFF.